The clone carrying this TCR beta chain was counted only a few times. Its target is not known. This entry comes from a study of radiation and T cells in renal cell carcinoma. Overall study context: Nephrectomy followed 15 Gy stereotactic body radiation by 4 weeks.

General observations from the study: Top tumor clonotypes rose in blood 2 weeks post-radiation, then contracted. No pretreatment tumor biopsies were available for baseline clonotypes.

Libraries were prepared by immunoSEQ multiplex PCR; TCRdb keeps only in-frame clonotypes and omits some of them. The sample shows about 50,000 clones, 65% to 90% of them seen only once. This CDR3 comprises 11 residues. Germline V gene lookup returns CDR1 MGHRA and CDR2 YSYEKL. V was shortened by 1 base and J by 6 bases, with 3 bases between the two germline ends. As for time point: baseline pretreatment blood. Sample treatment: 15 Gy SBRT to primary tumor, nephrectomy 4 weeks later. This clonotype was obtained from a woman aged 70-85 years with renal cell carcinoma. This sample comprised blood, obtained from a patient whose treatment included radiotherapy and nephrectomy. V usage is TRBV4-1 and J usage is TRBJ1-2; D not certain. The CDR3, as DNA: TGCGCCAGCAGCCAAGGGGATGGCTACACCTTC. Encoded protein: CASSQGDGYTF.